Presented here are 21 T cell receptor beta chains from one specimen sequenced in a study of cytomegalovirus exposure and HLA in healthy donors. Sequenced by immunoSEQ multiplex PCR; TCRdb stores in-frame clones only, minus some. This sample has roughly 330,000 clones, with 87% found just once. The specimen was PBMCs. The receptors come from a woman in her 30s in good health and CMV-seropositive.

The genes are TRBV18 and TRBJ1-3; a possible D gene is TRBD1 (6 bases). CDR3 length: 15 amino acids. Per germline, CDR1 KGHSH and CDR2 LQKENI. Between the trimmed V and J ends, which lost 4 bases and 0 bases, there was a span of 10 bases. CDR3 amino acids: CASSQMDSSGNTIYF. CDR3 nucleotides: TGTGCCAGCTCACAGATGGACAGCTCTGGAAACACCATATATTTT.

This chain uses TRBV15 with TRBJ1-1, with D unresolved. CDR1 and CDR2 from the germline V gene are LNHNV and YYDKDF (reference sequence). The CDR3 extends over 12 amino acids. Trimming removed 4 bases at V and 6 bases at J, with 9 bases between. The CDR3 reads CATSISRAEAFF. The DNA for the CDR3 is TGTGCCACCAGCATTAGTAGGGCTGAAGCTTTCTTT.

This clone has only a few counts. In DNA, the CDR3 is TGTGCCAGCAGCCGGGACAGCTCCTACGAGCAGTACTTC. This codes for CASSRDSSYEQYF. V gene TRBV4-2 combines with J gene TRBJ2-7; 7 positions match TRBD1. Germline V gene data show CDR1 as LGHNA and CDR2 as YNFKEQ. V gave up 4 bases and J gave up 0 bases; unmatched junction bases: 0. CDR3 length equals 13 residues.

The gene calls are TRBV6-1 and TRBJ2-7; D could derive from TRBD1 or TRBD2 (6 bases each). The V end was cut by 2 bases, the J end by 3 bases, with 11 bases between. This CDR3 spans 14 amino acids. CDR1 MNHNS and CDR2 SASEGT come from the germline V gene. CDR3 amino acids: CASSEFRGHYEQYF. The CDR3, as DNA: TGTGCCAGCAGTGAATTTCGGGGGCACTACGAGCAGTACTTC.

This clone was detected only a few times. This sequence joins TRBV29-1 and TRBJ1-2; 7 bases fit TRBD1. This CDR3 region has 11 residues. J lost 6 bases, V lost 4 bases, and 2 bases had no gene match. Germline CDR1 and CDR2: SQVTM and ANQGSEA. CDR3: CSVGTGNGYTF. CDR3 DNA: TGCAGCGTTGGGACAGGAAATGGCTACACCTTC.

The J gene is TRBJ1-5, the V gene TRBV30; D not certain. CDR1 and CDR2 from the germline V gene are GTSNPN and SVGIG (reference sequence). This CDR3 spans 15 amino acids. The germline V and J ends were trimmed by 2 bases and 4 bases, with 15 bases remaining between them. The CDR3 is CAWSTDSGQNQPQHF. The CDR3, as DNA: TGTGCCTGGAGTACCGATTCAGGCCAGAATCAGCCCCAGCATTTT.

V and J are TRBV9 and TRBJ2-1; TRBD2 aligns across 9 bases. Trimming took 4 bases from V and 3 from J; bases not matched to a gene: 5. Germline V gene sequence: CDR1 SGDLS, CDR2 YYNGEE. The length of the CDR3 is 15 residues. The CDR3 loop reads CASSWGLAGYNEQFF. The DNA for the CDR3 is TGTGCCAGCAGCTGGGGACTAGCAGGCTACAATGAGCAGTTCTTC.

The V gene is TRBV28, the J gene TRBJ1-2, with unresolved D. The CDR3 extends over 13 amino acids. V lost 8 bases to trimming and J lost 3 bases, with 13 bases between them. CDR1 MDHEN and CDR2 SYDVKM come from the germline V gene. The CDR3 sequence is CASRLISHYGYTF. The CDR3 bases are TGTGCCAGCCGCCTGATCTCCCACTATGGCTACACCTTC.

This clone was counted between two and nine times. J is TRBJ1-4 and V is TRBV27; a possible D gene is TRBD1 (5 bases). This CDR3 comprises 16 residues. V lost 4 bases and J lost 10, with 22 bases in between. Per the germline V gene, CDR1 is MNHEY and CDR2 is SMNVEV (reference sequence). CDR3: CASSSTKTEIHRKLFF. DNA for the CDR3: TGTGCCAGCAGTTCAACTAAGACAGAGATCCACCGAAAACTGTTTTTT.

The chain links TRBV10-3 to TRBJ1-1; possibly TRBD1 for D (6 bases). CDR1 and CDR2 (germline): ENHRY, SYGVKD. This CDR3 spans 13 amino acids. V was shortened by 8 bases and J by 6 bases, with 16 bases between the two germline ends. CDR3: CAIGGGWASEAFF. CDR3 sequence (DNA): TGTGCCATCGGAGGGGGGTGGGCATCTGAAGCTTTCTTT.

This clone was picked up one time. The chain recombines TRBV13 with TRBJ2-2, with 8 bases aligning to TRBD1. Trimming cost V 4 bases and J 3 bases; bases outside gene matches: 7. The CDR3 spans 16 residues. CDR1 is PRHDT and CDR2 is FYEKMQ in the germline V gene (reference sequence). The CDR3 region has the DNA TGTGCCAGCAGCTACGAATGGGGACAGGACACCGGGGAGCTGTTTTTT. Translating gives CASSYEWGQDTGELFF.

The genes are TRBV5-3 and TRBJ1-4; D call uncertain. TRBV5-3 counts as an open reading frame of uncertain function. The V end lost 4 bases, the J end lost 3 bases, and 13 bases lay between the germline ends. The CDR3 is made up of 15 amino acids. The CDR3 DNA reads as TGTGCCAGAAGCGGGAGGAGTTGTGCTAATGAAAAACTGTTTTTT. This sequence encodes CARSGRSCANEKLFF.

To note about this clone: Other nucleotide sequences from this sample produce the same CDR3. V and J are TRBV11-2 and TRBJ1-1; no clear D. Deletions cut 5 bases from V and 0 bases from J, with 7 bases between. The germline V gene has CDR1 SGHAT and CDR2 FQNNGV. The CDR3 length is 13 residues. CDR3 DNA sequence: TGTGCCAGCAGCCGAGAGCTGAACACTGAAGCTTTCTTT. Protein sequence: CASSRELNTEAFF.

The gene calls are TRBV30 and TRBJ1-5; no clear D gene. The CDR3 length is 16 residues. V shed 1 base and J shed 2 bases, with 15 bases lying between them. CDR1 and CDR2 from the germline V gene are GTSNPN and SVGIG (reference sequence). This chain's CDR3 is CAWSGTAVRGNQPQHF. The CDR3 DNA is TGTGCCTGGAGTGGGACTGCGGTTAGGGGCAATCAGCCCCAGCATTTT.

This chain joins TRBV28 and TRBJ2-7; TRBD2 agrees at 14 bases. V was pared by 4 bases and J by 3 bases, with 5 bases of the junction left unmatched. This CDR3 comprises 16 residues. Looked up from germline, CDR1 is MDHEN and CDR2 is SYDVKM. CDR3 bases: TGTGCCAGCAGTTGGACTAGCGGGGGGTTGAGCTACGAGCAGTACTTC. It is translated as CASSWTSGGLSYEQYF. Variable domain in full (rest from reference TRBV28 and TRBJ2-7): DVKVTQSSRYLVKRTGEKVFLECVQDMDHENMFWYRQDPGLGLRLIYFSYDVKMKEKGDIPEGYSVSREKKERFSLILESASTNQTSMYLCASSWTSGGLSYEQYFGPGTRLTVT.

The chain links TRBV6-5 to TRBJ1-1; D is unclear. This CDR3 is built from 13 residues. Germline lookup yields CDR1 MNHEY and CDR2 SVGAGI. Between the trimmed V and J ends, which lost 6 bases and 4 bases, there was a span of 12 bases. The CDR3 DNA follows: TGTGCCAGCAGCCTCAGGAGCGTCACTGAAGCTTTCTTT. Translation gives CASSLRSVTEAFF.

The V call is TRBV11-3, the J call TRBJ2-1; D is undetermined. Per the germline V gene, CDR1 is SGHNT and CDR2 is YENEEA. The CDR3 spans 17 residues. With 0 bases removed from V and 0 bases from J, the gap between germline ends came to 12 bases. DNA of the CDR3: TGTGCCAGCAGCTTAGAGGGCACAAAAAGCTCCTACAATGAGCAGTTCTTC. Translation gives CASSLEGTKSSYNEQFF.

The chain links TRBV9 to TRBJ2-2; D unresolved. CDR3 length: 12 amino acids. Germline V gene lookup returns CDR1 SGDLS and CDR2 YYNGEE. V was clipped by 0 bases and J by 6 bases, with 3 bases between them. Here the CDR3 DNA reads TGTGCCAGCAGCGTAGCAGCCGGGGAGCTGTTTTTT. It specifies CASSVAAGELFF. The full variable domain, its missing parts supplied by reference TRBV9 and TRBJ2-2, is DSGVTQTPKHLITATGQRVTLRCSPRSGDLSVYWYQQSLDQGLQFLIQYYNGEERAKGNILERFSAQQFPDLHSELNLSSLELGDSALYFCASSVAAGELFFGEGSRLTVL.

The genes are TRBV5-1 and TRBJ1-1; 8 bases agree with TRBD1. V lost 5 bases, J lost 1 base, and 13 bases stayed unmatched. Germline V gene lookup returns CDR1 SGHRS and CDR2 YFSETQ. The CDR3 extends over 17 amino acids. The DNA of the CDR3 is TGCGCCAGCAGATTAGGGACAGGCCCGATTGGGAACACTGAAGCTTTCTTT. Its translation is CASRLGTGPIGNTEAFF.

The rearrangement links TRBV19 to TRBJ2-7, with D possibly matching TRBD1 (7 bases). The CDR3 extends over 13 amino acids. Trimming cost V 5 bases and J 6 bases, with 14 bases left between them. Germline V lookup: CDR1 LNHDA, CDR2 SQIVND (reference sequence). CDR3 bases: TGTGCCAGTAGTCCGAATCAGGGGGGCGAGCAGTACTTC. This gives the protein CASSPNQGGEQYF.

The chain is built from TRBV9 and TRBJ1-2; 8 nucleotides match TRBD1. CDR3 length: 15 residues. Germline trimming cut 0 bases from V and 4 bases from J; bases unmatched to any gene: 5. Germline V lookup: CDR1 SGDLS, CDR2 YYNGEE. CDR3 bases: TGTGCCAGCAGCGTAGACAGGGGGGAGCTCTATGGCTACACCTTC. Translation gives CASSVDRGELYGYTF.